This TCR beta chain derives from a study of T-cell memory formation after mild COVID-19. Germline V lookup: CDR1 MNHEY, CDR2 SVGAGI. The CDR3 contains 14 residues. J gave up 4 bases and V 6 bases, and 6 bases lay outside the gene matches. With constant-segment primers, 5'RACE yielded cDNA libraries of TCR alpha and TCR beta that carried sample barcodes and UMIs. TCRdb passed the 5' RACE reads through MiXCR, listing each CDR3 protein once. The sample yields fewer than 60,000 distinct CDR3 sequences, 9% to 15% seen once. This clonotype has a count of ten or more. No antigen is known for it. Overall study results and limits: CD4+ contracting clones were mainly CM and EM; CD8+ ones, EMRA.

Sequenced sample: PBMCs or a T cell subset sorted from them (not recorded which). This receptor was identified in a young man who had mild COVID-19 (a few samples of this study predate the infection). Cell type and time point are not known. The chain has TRBV6-5 and TRBJ2-1; TRBD2 matches at 7 bases. The CDR3 region has the DNA TGTGCCAGCAGAGCGGGATCTCGGTACAATGAGCAGTTCTTC. It specifies CASRAGSRYNEQFF.